Below are 31 T cell receptor beta chains sequenced from a single sample in a study of T cell responses to AZD1222 COVID-19 vaccine (dated by TCRdb to the early 2020s). This sample's time point label indicates: about 28 days (+/-7) after the second vaccine dose. The library was obtained by the immunoSEQ multiplex PCR assay. TCRdb took this table from immuneACCESS and kept in-frame rearrangements with V and J called. Such tables lack part of the clones; where checked against another copy, unresolved V genes explain under half of the gap, and the rest is unexplained. The sample table records some 150,000 clones; roughly 90% of these occur just once. Roughly 3.3% of the sample is taken by the ten largest. The material sequenced was peripheral blood, taken 28 days after the second AZD1222 dose. The source is an adult who received the AZD1222 COVID-19 vaccine.

The CDR3 DNA is TGTGCCTGGAGTTTAGGATCGGCTCCCCCTTACGAGCAGTACTTC. This translates into CAWSLGSAPPYEQYF. The rearrangement uses TRBV30 and TRBJ2-7; D is unresolved. The CDR3 has 15 residues. Deletions cut 2 bases from V and 4 bases from J, with 18 bases between. Germline V gene lookup returns CDR1 GTSNPN and CDR2 SVGIG (reference sequence).

On this clone: Germline is not matched at one junction end, which may reflect a read error. The chain combines TRBV27 with TRBJ2-7; TRBD2 matches at 10 bases. This CDR3 contains 15 residues. Germline lookup yields CDR1 MNHEY and CDR2 SMNVEV (reference sequence). CDR3 bases: TGTGCCAGCAGTTCCCATGGACTAGCGGAAACAACAAGGACCTTC. Amino acids: CASSSHGLAETTRTF.

The genes are TRBV28 and TRBJ2-7; tentatively, D is TRBD2 (7 bases). The V gene's germline CDR1 is MDHEN and CDR2 SYDVKM. The CDR3 is 14 residues long. Trimming took 4 bases from V and 3 from J, leaving 13 bases between them. DNA of the CDR3: TGTGCCAGCAGTTCCCCGGGGGGCCACTACGAGCAGTACTTC. Amino acid sequence: CASSSPGGHYEQYF.

This chain links TRBV5-6 with TRBJ2-2; no reliable D call. V was pared by 1 base and J by 8 bases, with 6 bases between. This CDR3 comprises 12 residues. Germline CDR1 is SGHDT and CDR2 is YYEEEE. CDR3 sequence: CASSLFRGELFF. DNA of the CDR3: TGTGCCAGCAGCTTGTTTAGGGGGGAGCTGTTTTTT. Full variable domain (rest looked up from reference TRBV5-6 and TRBJ2-2): DAGVTQSPTHLIKTRGQQVTLRCSPKSGHDTVSWYQQALGQGPQFIFQYYEEEERQRGNFPDRFSGHQFPNYSSELNVNALLLGDSALYLCASSLFRGELFFGEGSRLTVL.

CDR3 protein: CASSLVANTIYF. The DNA of the CDR3 is TGTGCCAGCAGCTTAGTAGCGAACACCATATATTTT. The rearrangement joins TRBV11-3 to TRBJ1-3; D is uncertain. The CDR3 covers 12 residues. V was cut by 1 base and J by 7 bases, with 5 bases left in between. The germline V gene encodes CDR1 SGHNT and CDR2 YENEEA.

V gene TRBV4-2 combines with J gene TRBJ2-7; D might be TRBD1 or TRBD2, each matching 5 bases. This CDR3 has 17 residues. The ends were cut back, 0 bases at V and 2 bases at J, with 17 bases in the middle. Germline CDR1 reads LGHNA; CDR2 reads YNFKEQ. The CDR3 is CASSQDVWGSGTYEQYF. The CDR3 nucleotides read TGTGCCAGCAGCCAAGATGTTTGGGGGAGCGGAACCTACGAGCAGTACTTC.

The chain carries TRBV24-1 and TRBJ2-3, with a possible D match to TRBD1 (6 bases). Germline V gene sequence: CDR1 KGHDR, CDR2 SFDVKD. The V gene lost 3 bases and the J gene lost 6 bases, with 6 bases spanning the gap. The CDR3 totals 12 residues. The CDR3 loop is CATSDTGDTQYF. CDR3 coding DNA: TGTGCCACCAGTGATACAGGGGATACGCAGTATTTT.

In nucleotides, the CDR3 is TGCAGTGCTAGAGGGCATAGCGAGCAGTACTTC. Its protein product is CSARGHSEQYF. V gene TRBV20-1 combines with J gene TRBJ2-7, with no clear D. Germline V CDR1 and CDR2: DFQATT, SNEGSKA (reference sequence). V lost 1 base, J lost 6 bases, and 7 bases lay in between. There are 11 residues in the CDR3.

The V gene is TRBV30, the J gene TRBJ2-3; 8 bases are shared with TRBD2. This CDR3 has 15 amino acids. Trimming cost V 1 base and J 2 bases; bases outside gene matches: 5. From germline, CDR1 is GTSNPN and CDR2 SVGIG (reference sequence). Written as DNA, the CDR3 is TGTGCCTGGAGTGGGGGTAGCGGGATCACAGATACGCAGTATTTT. It specifies CAWSGGSGITDTQYF.

The genes are TRBV19 and TRBJ2-7; 9 bases are shared with TRBD1. Germline values: CDR1 LNHDA, CDR2 SQIVND (reference sequence). The CDR3 runs to 14 residues. V gave up 1 base and J gave up 2 bases; unmatched junction bases: 0. The CDR3 protein is CASSIGQGAYEQYF. CDR3 DNA sequence: TGTGCCAGTAGTATAGGACAGGGGGCCTACGAGCAGTACTTC. Full variable domain (outside the CDR3, taken from reference TRBV19 and TRBJ2-7): DGGITQSPKYLFRKEGQNVTLSCEQNLNHDAMYWYRQDPGQGLRLIYYSQIVNDFQKGDIAEGYSVSREKKESFPLTVTSAQKNPTAFYLCASSIGQGAYEQYFGPGTRLTVT.

The V call is TRBV18, the J call TRBJ1-2; a weak D match, TRBD1 (6 bases). V lost 0 bases, J lost 4 bases, and 9 bases lay in between. The CDR3 runs 14 residues. Germline V CDR1 and CDR2: KGHSH, LQKENI. CDR3 DNA: TGTGCCAGCTCACCACCGTCGACAGGCTATGGCTACACCTTC. Its translation: CASSPPSTGYGYTF.

This clone was counted once. V usage is TRBV3-1 (or the pseudogene TRBV3-2) and J usage is TRBJ1-5; D not certain. The CDR3 is made up of 12 amino acids. V lost 0 bases and J lost 6, with 3 bases in between. Germline-derived CDR1 and CDR2 are LGHDT and YNNKEL (reference sequence). The CDR3 DNA reads as TGTGCCAGCAGCCAAGAGGGTCAGCCCCAGCATTTT. Encoded protein: CASSQEGQPQHF.

The chain recombines TRBV6-5 with TRBJ2-7, with TRBD1 identical over 8 bases. The CDR3 contains 14 residues. V was pared by 6 bases and J by 6 bases, with 10 bases of the junction left unmatched. CDR1 MNHEY and CDR2 SVGAGI come from the germline V gene. CDR3: CASRGPGGASEQYF. CDR3 bases: TGTGCCAGCAGAGGGCCAGGGGGCGCGTCCGAGCAGTACTTC.

The chain uses TRBV6-5 and TRBJ1-6; no firm D call. Germline V gene data show CDR1 as MNHEY and CDR2 as SVGAGI. CDR3 length: 13 amino acids. With 6 bases removed from V and 3 bases from J, the gap between germline ends came to 6 bases. For the CDR3, the DNA is TGTGCCAGCAGCTACAGCTATAATTCACCCCTCCACTTT. Translation: CASSYSYNSPLHF.

This clone was seen more than once but under ten times. V gene TRBV11-1 combines with J gene TRBJ1-2; possible D gene TRBD1, 5 bases. Germline V gives CDR1 SGHAT, CDR2 FQDESV (reference sequence). V was pared by 5 bases and J by 8 bases, with 12 bases between. This CDR3 is built from 12 residues. This CDR3 reads CASSPRGRGYTF. The CDR3 DNA sequence: TGTGCCAGCAGCCCGAGGGGCAGAGGCTACACCTTC.

The chain links TRBV18 to TRBJ2-2; TRBD2 matches 16 bases. After removal of 2 bases from V and 0 bases from J, the junction contained 6 bases not matched to a gene. The CDR3 covers 20 residues. Germline CDR1 reads KGHSH; CDR2 reads LQKENI. The CDR3 DNA sequence: TGTGCCAGCTCACCAAATCCGGGACTAGCGGGAGGGTCGAACACCGGGGAGCTGTTTTTT. It encodes CASSPNPGLAGGSNTGELFF.

The chain couples TRBV6-5 to TRBJ1-6; TRBD1 might be the D (5 bases). The germline V and J ends were trimmed by 5 bases and 6 bases, with 8 bases remaining between them. CDR3 length equals 13 residues. Looked up from germline, CDR1 is MNHEY and CDR2 is SVGAGI. CDR3 bases: TGTGCCAGCAGTCCGGGGCTTAATTCACCCCTCCACTTT. This sequence encodes CASSPGLNSPLHF.

The chain couples TRBV4-2 to TRBJ1-2, with D hard to call. Germline V CDR1 and CDR2: LGHNA, YNFKEQ. CDR3 size: 15 residues. The V gene lost 1 base and the J gene lost 0 bases, with 9 bases spanning the gap. DNA of the CDR3: TGTGCCAGCAGCCAAGCGGCGGGCCCTAACTATGGCTACACCTTC. Translating gives CASSQAAGPNYGYTF.

The chain couples TRBV4-1 to TRBJ1-5; D perhaps matches TRBD1 (5 bases). Germline values: CDR1 MGHRA, CDR2 YSYEKL. This CDR3 is built from 15 residues. Trimming shortened V by 2 bases and J by 2 bases, and 10 bases separated the two germline ends. The CDR3 protein is CASSQRTSGNQPQHF. The CDR3 DNA follows: TGCGCCAGCAGCCAACGGACATCAGGCAATCAGCCCCAGCATTTT.

The chain joins TRBV3-1 (or the pseudogene TRBV3-2) to TRBJ2-1; 7 bases align to TRBD2. This CDR3 region has 18 residues. The V gene end was trimmed by 1 base and the J gene end by 3 bases; junction bases not matched to a gene: 12. The V gene's germline CDR1 is LGHDT and CDR2 YNNKEL (reference sequence). The CDR3 DNA is TGTGCCAGCAGCCAAGGGGGCCGACTAGCCCTCATCTACAATGAGCAGTTCTTC. It translates to CASSQGGRLALIYNEQFF.

The genes are TRBV19 and TRBJ2-2, with D hard to call. Trimming removed 5 bases from V and 3 bases from J, with 22 bases in between. The CDR3 length is 18 residues. CDR1 and CDR2 (germline): LNHDA, SQIVND (reference sequence). CDR3 DNA: TGTGCCAGTAGTCAAGACCCGGCTAGTAGAGGTGACACCGGGGAGCTGTTTTTT. This codes for CASSQDPASRGDTGELFF.

The V gene is TRBV5-1, the J gene TRBJ1-2; D uncertain. The CDR3 contains 15 residues. Trimming removed 0 bases at V and 8 bases at J, with 17 bases between. Germline CDR1 reads SGHRS; CDR2 reads YFSETQ. CDR3 residues: CASSLGQNQVGGYTF. CDR3 nucleotides: TGCGCCAGCAGCTTGGGGCAGAACCAGGTGGGAGGCTACACCTTC. The whole variable domain, remainder taken from reference TRBV5-1 and TRBJ1-2, is KAGVTQTPRYLIKTRGQQVTLSCSPISGHRSVSWYQQTPGQGLQFLFEYFSETQRNKGNFPGRFSGRQFSNSRSEMNVSTLELGDSALYLCASSLGQNQVGGYTFGSGTRLTVV.

This clone has a single count. This sequence joins TRBV27 and TRBJ2-7, with 11 bases identical to TRBD2. The CDR3 is 15 amino acids. Germline V gene data show CDR1 as MNHEY and CDR2 as SMNVEV (reference sequence). V was pared by 0 bases and J by 6 bases, with 4 bases of the junction left unmatched. This chain's CDR3 is CASSLSGLAGFEQYF. CDR3 bases: TGTGCCAGCAGTTTATCCGGACTAGCGGGTTTCGAGCAGTACTTC.

This chain joins TRBV29-1 and TRBJ2-3; D may be TRBD2 (5 bases). Trimming left V 4 bases short and J 4 bases short, with 12 bases between. Germline CDR1 SQVTM, CDR2 ANQGSEA. This CDR3 region has 13 residues. Here the CDR3 DNA reads TGCAGCGTTGGTCCCGGGGTGGCAGATACGCAGTATTTT. The encoded protein is CSVGPGVADTQYF.

The chain couples TRBV16 to TRBJ1-2; unclear D gene. Germline loops: CDR1 KGHSY, CDR2 FQNENV. Trimming left V 8 bases short and J 0 bases short, with 13 bases between. CDR3 size: 14 residues. For the CDR3, the DNA is TGTGCCAGCCTTTTGGTTGGAGCTAACTATGGCTACACCTTC. It translates to CASLLVGANYGYTF.

The CDR3 sequence is CASSLVRAGADLSYEQYF. In DNA, the CDR3 is TGTGCCAGCAGCTTAGTTCGAGCGGGAGCGGATCTTTCCTACGAGCAGTACTTC. The V call is TRBV7-8, the J call TRBJ2-7; TRBD2 agrees at 8 bases. V trimming: 1 base; J trimming: 1 base; junction bases outside the gene matches: 12. The CDR3 loop spans 18 amino acids. Germline CDR1 reads SGHVS; CDR2 reads FQNEAQ.

The rearrangement uses TRBV5-5 and TRBJ2-5; 9 bases are shared with TRBD1. The CDR3 spans 15 residues. The germline V gene has CDR1 SGHKS and CDR2 YYEKEE (reference sequence). J lost 5 bases, V lost 0 bases, and 5 bases had no gene match. The CDR3 DNA follows: TGTGCCAGCAGCTTGGCCGGGACAGGGTCGGAGACCCAGTACTTC. Translated: CASSLAGTGSETQYF.

The gene calls are TRBV28 and TRBJ1-2; D not certain. V shed 3 bases and J shed 4 bases, with 6 bases lying between them. The CDR3 spans 12 residues. Germline assignment: CDR1 MDHEN and CDR2 SYDVKM. As DNA, the CDR3 is TGTGCCAGCAGTTTGCGCGGCTATGGCTACACCTTC. The encoded protein is CASSLRGYGYTF.

This chain connects TRBV27 to TRBJ2-7; TRBD2 aligns across 7 bases. The junction had 17 bases not matched to a gene; V was cut back by 6 bases and J by 0 bases. The CDR3 sequence is 18 residues long. Germline values: CDR1 MNHEY, CDR2 SMNVEV (reference sequence). CDR3 nucleotides: TGTGCCAGCAGCTCGCTAAGGTATAAGGCTAGCGGCTCCTACGAGCAGTACTTC. It encodes CASSSLRYKASGSYEQYF.

This chain links TRBV18 with TRBJ2-5; D possibly corresponds to TRBD2 (5 bases). This CDR3 comprises 15 residues. Trimming left V 6 bases short and J 5 bases short, with 19 bases between. Germline V gives CDR1 KGHSH, CDR2 LQKENI. The DNA for the CDR3 is TGTGCCAGCTCGTCGAGGAGCGGTCCCGGGGAGACCCAGTACTTC. The encoded protein is CASSSRSGPGETQYF.

The gene calls are TRBV30 and TRBJ1-2; no clear D. Germline V CDR1 and CDR2: GTSNPN, SVGIG (reference sequence). The CDR3 contains 13 residues. The V gene lost 0 bases and the J gene lost 8 bases, with 13 bases spanning the gap. CDR3 DNA sequence: TGTGCCTGGAGTGTTGGAGGACTCAGCGGCTACACCTTC. This codes for CAWSVGGLSGYTF.